This T cell receptor (beta chain) was identified in a study of human T cells and chemical hapten exposure. Study as a whole: Weekly administration of diphenylcyclopropenone to the scalp of patients continued throughout the approximately 23-week study.

The CDR3 has 17 amino acids. Trimming removed 1 base at V and 6 bases at J, with 21 bases between. CDR1 is SGHAT, CDR2 FQNNGV, per germline. This clonotype has a count of ten or more. TCRdb reanalysed the RACE reads using MiXCR and keeps one entry per CDR3 protein. The sample shows about 85,000 distinct CDR3 sequences, roughly 12% of them seen only once. Noted time point: patch test 2, 6 weeks after DPC sensitization. The treatment denotes: therapeutic diphenylcyclopropenone sensitization with weekly scalp DPC. The TCR originated in a man aged 18 to 29 with alopecia areata. Some clones in this sample may be carry-over from other donors' samples. V is TRBV11-2 and J is TRBJ1-2; possibly TRBD1 for D (6 bases). Sample: whole blood, taken in connection with sensitization to the hapten diphenylcyclopropenone (DPC). CDR3 coding DNA: TGTGCCAGCAGCTTAGTAGGTGGATGGACAGAGACGAATGGCTACACCTTC. It codes for CASSLVGGWTETNGYTF. Looking up the rest from reference TRBV11-2 and TRBJ1-2 gives the full variable domain: EAGVAQSPRYKIIEKRQSVAFWCNPISGHATLYWYQQILGQGPKLLIQFQNNGVVDDSQLPKDRFSAERLKGVDSTLKIQPAKLEDSAVYLCASSLVGGWTETNGYTFGSGTRLTVV.